This TCR beta chain emerged from a study of T cells after yellow fever vaccination. Regarding the study as a whole: Compared with primary, the secondary response was weaker and peaked at day 5, not 15. Clones that expanded after primary vaccination mostly reappeared after the booster (around 96% CD4, roughly 90% CD8). Repertoires sorted by FACS could include abundant clonotypes that are contaminants from the bulk population.

The authors made TCR cDNA by 5'RACE template switching, adding a universal primer site and UMIs. MiXCR was run by TCRdb on the 5' RACE reads, yielding one entry per CDR3 protein. In the table there are some 300,000 distinct CDR3 sequences, around 9.3% of which are singletons. CDR1 SQVTM and CDR2 ANQGSEA come from the germline V gene. V dropped 1 base and J dropped 6 bases, with 8 bases sitting between them. The CDR3 consists of 12 residues. A few counts support this clonotype. Antigen specificity is unknown. The clonotype comes from a man in his late teens or twenties who received the YFV17D yellow fever vaccine. The V and J genes are TRBV29-1 and TRBJ2-3; D call uncertain. The source material was CD4+ T cells sorted from PBMCs, sampled 5 days after the yellow fever booster vaccination. The chain's CDR3 is CSVEGPPDTQYF. The CDR3 nucleotides read TGCAGCGTTGAAGGCCCCCCGGATACGCAGTATTTT.